Reported below is one T cell receptor beta chain. No cognate antigen has been identified for it. No much larger clone is present one base from it, and per-base qualities are unavailable. The CDR3 measures 17 amino acids from cysteine to phenylalanine. Just CDR3 DNA is preserved here, 51 bases in frame from base 1. Unmatched junction bases come to 12, with V trimmed by 4 bases and J by 1 base. From the germline V gene, CDR1 is SGHDT and CDR2 is YYEEEE. This record belongs to a study of T cell responses to AZD1222 COVID-19 vaccine (dated by TCRdb to 2020 to 2022). With regard to the full study: Because spike-specific TCR depth and breadth did not differ between the two schedules, AZD1222 recipients who got a second dose at roughly 4 weeks were pooled with those who got a second dose at roughly 12 weeks. Trial participants were enrolled into age subgroups of 18-55, 56-69 and 70-plus years, which contained 148, 28 and 57 TCR-sequenced participants, respectively. A total of 233 trial participants underwent TCR sequencing, of whom 207 received two doses of AZD1222 and some 26 received two doses of the MenACWY control vaccine. The full study reports these points: The 56-69-year group was small, and its depth increase did not reach significance, likely because of low power. A significant rise in spike-specific TCR breadth and depth was observed after two AZD1222 doses relative to day 0 and relative to MenACWY recipients. Conclusions about previously exposed vaccinees were limited because only a handful of AZD1222 recipients were SARS-CoV-2 seropositive at baseline. Nearly half of unique spike-specific TCRs reportedly recognized epitopes outside regions mutated in the B.1.351 and B.1.1.7 variants. Because no day 14 peak-response samples were available, repertoires were characterized only after the peak T cell response. Participants were mostly white British, with more females than males. The authors suggested clonal diversity may have been underestimated. CD4 TCRs associated with the vaccine covered the entire spike protein, and the dominant responses were in regions 160-218 and 743-854.

The CDR3 regions of human TCRbeta chains were subjected to immunosequencing. The authors processed their data as follows. Repertoire TCRs were checked for matches against a reference library of SARS-CoV-2-specific TCRs that had been generated using the MIRA antigen-specificity platform. Breadth was defined as the fraction of unique TCRs that were SARS-CoV-2-associated, and depth was defined as the fraction of total T cells that were SARS-CoV-2-associated. Using the MIRA data, every spike-specific TCR was mapped to the spike region that the TCR reacted to and assigned to either a CD4 or a CD8 class. Log10-transformed breadth and depth values were compared by one-way ANOVA with Sidak's multiple comparisons tests. TCRdb's version of the immuneACCESS table is confined to in-frame rearrangements and falls short of the full clone set. An unresolved V gene accounts for under half of the shortfall where checked; the remainder is of unknown origin. V and J calls and clone size are copied from that table; D and trimming were computed from the DNA. For this sample there are about 140,000 clones; roughly 92% appear just once. About 5.5% of the sample belongs to the ten largest clones.

The intended sense of this specimen's time point label: baseline before first vaccination. Samples from vaccinated people were obtained from the UK trials COV001 and COV002, which included a single-blind randomized controlled phase 2/3 trial of AZD1222 (ChAdOx1 nCoV-19) in healthy adults. For TCRbeta chain sequencing, PBMC samples from trial participants were taken at day 0 and at day 28 after the second dose. The TCR was taken from an adult in good health. Recombination connected TRBV5-6 to TRBJ2-3, with 7 bases in between that match TRBD1. This specimen consisted of peripheral blood, obtained on day 0 of AZD1222 vaccination. The nucleotides are TGTGCCAGCAGCGGCCCCTACAGGGGCGACCGCACAGATACGCAGTATTTT. It is translated as CASSGPYRGDRTDTQYF.